These 8 T cell receptor beta chains originate from one sample sequenced in a study of T cells in Graves' hyperthyroidism and ophthalmopathy. Regions amplified from RNA transcripts were the TCR beta CDR3 regions. During a first-round RT-PCR of the TCR CDR3, the HTBI primer set was used. TCRdb reanalysed the multiplex PCR reads using MiXCR and keeps one entry per CDR3 protein. This sample has around 400,000 distinct CDR3 sequences, with 13% found just once. The sample consisted of blood. The receptor source for this set is a woman aged 18-29 years with Graves' hyperthyroidism.

This clonotype was recorded a few times. The chain combines TRBV6-2 or TRBV6-3 with TRBJ2-7, with TRBD1 matching 11 bases. V lost 5 bases to trimming and J lost 2 bases; unmatched junction nucleotides: 5. There are 15 residues in the CDR3. Germline V lookup: CDR1 MNHEY, CDR2 SVGEGT. The CDR3 here is CASSGRDRGTYEQYF. The CDR3 nucleotides read TGTGCCAGCAGTGGGAGGGACAGGGGGACCTACGAGCAGTACTTC.

In this sample, this clonotype turned up many times. The junction and the germline gene differ at one end; a read error may be behind it. The chain links TRBV5-1 to TRBJ2-1, with a possible D match to TRBD1 (7 bases). Per germline, CDR1 SGHRS and CDR2 YFSETQ. The CDR3 sequence is 15 residues long. CDR3 coding DNA: TGTGCCAGCAGCTTAGGGCAGGGGGGTTACAATGAGCAGTTCTTC. This translates into CASSLGQGGYNEQFF.

CDR3 region: CASSPDFSRYEQYF. CDR3 bases: TGTGCCAGTAGTCCGGACTTCTCCCGCTACGAGCAGTACTTC. The chain has TRBV19 and TRBJ2-7; maybe TRBD2 (5 bases). CDR1 LNHDA and CDR2 SQIVND come from the germline V gene (reference sequence). This CDR3 comprises 14 residues. Trimming removed 5 bases from V and 3 bases from J, with 14 bases in between.

This rearrangement joins TRBV6-1 to TRBJ1-3, with D unresolved. This CDR3 region has 12 residues. V lost 5 bases and J lost 4, with 6 bases in between. Germline CDR1 MNHNS, CDR2 SASEGT. The CDR3 spells CASSTTGNTIYF. The CDR3 DNA reads as TGTGCCAGCAGTACTACCGGAAACACCATATATTTT.

The chain uses TRBV20-1 and TRBJ1-1, with TRBD1 matching over 10 bases. CDR3 length: 13 amino acids. The germline gives CDR1 DFQATT, CDR2 SNEGSKA (reference sequence). With V trimmed by 6 bases and J by 5 bases, 6 bases remained unmatched. CDR3 protein: CSAPRDRGTEAFF. CDR3 coding DNA: TGCAGTGCGCCTCGGGACAGGGGAACTGAAGCTTTCTTT.

For this clonotype: A much bigger clone sits one base away, suggesting this may be a read error. The rearrangement uses TRBV7-2 and TRBJ2-5; D unclear. Trimming pared 5 bases from V and 4 bases from J, leaving 11 bases between. Per the germline V gene, CDR1 is SGHTA and CDR2 is FQGNSA. The CDR3 consists of 13 residues. The CDR3 is CASSPLMAETQYF. CDR3 sequence (DNA): TGTGCCAGCAGCCCACTTATGGCAGAGACCCAGTACTTC.

This clonotype was observed at least ten times. The genes are TRBV7-2 and TRBJ2-5; D remains unclear. This CDR3 comprises 12 residues. Deletions cut 6 bases from V and 2 bases from J, with 7 bases between. Germline CDR1 reads SGHTA; CDR2 reads FQGNSA. The DNA for the CDR3 is TGTGCCAGCAGTAGGTTTCAAGAGACCCAGTACTTC. Its translation is CASSRFQETQYF.

The rearrangement links TRBV9 to TRBJ2-3; 9 bases are shared with TRBD2. Germline loops: CDR1 SGDLS, CDR2 YYNGEE. V was clipped by 3 bases and J by 3 bases; unmatched bases: 8. This CDR3 is 16 amino acids long. The CDR3 reads CASSADASGTTDTQYF. The DNA of the CDR3 is TGTGCCAGCAGCGCTGACGCTAGCGGGACAACAGATACGCAGTATTTT.